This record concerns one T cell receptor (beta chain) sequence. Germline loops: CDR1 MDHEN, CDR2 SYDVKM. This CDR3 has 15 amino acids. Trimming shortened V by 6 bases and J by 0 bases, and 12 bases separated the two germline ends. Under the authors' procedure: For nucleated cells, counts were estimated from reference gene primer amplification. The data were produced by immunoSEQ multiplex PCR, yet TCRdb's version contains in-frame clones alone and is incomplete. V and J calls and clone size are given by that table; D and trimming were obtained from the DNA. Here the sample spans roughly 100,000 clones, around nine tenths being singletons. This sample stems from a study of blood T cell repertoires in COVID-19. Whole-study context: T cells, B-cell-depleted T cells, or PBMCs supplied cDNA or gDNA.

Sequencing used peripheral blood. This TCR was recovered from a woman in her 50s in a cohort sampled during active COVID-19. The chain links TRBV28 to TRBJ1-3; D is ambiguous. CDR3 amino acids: CASSPGWFSGNTIYF. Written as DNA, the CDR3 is TGTGCCAGCAGCCCGGGGTGGTTCTCTGGAAACACCATATATTTT.